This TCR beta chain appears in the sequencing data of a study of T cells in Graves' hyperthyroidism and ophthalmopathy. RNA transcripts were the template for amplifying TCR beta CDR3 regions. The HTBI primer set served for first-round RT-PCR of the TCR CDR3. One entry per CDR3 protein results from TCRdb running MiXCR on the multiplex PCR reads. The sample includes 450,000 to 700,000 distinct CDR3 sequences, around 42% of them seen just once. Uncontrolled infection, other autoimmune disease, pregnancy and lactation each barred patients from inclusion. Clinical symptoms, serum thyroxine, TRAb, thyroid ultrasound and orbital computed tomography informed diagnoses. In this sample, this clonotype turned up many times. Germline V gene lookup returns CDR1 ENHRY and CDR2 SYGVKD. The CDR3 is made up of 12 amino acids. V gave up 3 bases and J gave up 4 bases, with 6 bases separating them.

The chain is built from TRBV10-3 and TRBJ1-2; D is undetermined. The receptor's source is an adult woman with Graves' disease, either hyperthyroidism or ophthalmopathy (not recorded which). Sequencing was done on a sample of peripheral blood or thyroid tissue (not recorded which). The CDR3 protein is CAISDLGYGYTF. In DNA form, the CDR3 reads TGTGCCATCAGTGATTTGGGCTATGGCTACACCTTC.